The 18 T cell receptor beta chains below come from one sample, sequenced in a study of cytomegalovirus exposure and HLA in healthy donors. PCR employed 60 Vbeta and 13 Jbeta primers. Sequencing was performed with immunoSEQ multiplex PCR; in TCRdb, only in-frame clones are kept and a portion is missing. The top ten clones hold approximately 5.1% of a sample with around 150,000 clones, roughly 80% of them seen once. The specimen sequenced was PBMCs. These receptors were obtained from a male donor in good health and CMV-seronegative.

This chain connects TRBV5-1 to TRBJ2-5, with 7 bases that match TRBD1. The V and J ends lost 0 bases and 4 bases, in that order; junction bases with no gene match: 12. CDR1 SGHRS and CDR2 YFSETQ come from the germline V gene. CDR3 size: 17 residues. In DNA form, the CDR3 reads TGCGCCAGCAGCTTGGAGGTCAGGGGGATGGCCCCAGAGACCCAGTACTTC. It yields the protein CASSLEVRGMAPETQYF.

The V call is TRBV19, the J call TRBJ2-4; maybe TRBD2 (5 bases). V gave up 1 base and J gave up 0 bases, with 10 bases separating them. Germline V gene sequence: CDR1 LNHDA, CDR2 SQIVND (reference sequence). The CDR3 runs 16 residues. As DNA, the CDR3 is TGTGCCAGTAGTATAGCGGGGTTGGGAGCCAAAAACATTCAGTACTTC. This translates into CASSIAGLGAKNIQYF.

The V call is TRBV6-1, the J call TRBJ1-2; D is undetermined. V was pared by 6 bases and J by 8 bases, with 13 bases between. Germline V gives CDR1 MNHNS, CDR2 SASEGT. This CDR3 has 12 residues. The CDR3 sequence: CASRLYGEGYTF. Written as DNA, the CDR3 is TGTGCCAGCAGACTTTATGGGGAGGGCTACACCTTC.

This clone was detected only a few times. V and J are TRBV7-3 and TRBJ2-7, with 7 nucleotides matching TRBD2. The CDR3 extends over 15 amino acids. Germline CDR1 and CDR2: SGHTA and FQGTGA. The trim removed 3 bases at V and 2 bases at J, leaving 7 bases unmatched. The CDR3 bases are TGTGCCAGCAGCTTGTCCCGGGGGGACGCCTACGAGCAGTACTTC. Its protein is CASSLSRGDAYEQYF.

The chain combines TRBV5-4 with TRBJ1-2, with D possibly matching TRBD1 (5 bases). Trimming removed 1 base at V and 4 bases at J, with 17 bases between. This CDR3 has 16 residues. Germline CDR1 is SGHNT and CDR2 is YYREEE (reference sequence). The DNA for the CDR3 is TGTGCCAGCAGCTTGCCCGGGACTTTTTCGGGCTATGGCTACACCTTC. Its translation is CASSLPGTFSGYGYTF.

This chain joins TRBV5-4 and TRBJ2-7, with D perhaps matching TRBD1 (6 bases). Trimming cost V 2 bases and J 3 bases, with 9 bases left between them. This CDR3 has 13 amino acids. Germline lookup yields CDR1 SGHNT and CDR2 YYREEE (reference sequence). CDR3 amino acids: CASSFGGHYEQYF. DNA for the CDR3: TGTGCCAGCAGCTTTGGGGGACACTACGAGCAGTACTTC.

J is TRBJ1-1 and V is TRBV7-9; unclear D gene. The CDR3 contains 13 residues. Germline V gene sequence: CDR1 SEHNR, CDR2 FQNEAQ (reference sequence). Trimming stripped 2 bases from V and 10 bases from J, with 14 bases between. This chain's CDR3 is CASSLPLDPGAFF. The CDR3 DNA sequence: TGTGCCAGCAGCTTACCTCTAGACCCCGGAGCTTTCTTT.

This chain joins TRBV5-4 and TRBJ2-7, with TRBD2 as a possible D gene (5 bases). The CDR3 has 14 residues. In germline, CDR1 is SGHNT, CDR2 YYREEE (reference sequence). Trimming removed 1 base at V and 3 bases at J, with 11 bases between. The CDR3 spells CASSLKAGSYEQYF. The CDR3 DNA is TGTGCCAGCAGCTTGAAAGCTGGGAGCTACGAGCAGTACTTC.

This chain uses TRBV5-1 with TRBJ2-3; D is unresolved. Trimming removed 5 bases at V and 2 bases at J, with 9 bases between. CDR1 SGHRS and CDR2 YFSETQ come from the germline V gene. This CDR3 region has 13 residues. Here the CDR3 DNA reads TGCGCCAGCAGTTTCACAGACACAGATACGCAGTATTTT. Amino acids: CASSFTDTDTQYF.

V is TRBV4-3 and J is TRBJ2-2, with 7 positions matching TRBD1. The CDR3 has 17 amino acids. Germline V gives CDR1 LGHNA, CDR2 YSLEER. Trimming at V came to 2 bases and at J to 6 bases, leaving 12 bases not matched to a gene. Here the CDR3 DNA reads TGCGCCAGCAGCCAAAAGCACTCACAGGGGTGGGCCGGGGAGCTGTTTTTT. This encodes CASSQKHSQGWAGELFF.

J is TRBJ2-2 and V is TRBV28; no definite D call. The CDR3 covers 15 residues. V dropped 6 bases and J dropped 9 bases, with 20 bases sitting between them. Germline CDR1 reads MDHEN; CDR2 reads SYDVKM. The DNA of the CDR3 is TGTGCCAGCAGACCTTTCATTGAGGAGACCCGGGAGCTGTTTTTT. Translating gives CASRPFIEETRELFF.

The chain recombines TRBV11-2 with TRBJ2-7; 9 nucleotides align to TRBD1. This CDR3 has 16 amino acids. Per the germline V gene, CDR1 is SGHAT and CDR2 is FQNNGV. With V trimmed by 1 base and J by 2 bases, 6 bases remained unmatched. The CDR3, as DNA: TGTGCCAGCAGCTTAGGGTGGGGGACAGGGACCTACGAGCAGTACTTC. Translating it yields CASSLGWGTGTYEQYF.

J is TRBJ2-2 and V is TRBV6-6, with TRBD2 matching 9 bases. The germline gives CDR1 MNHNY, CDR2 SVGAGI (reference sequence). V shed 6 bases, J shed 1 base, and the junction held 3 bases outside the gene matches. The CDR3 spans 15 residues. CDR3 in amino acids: CASRPTSGNTGELFF. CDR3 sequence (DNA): TGTGCCAGCAGGCCGACTAGCGGGAACACCGGGGAGCTGTTTTTT.

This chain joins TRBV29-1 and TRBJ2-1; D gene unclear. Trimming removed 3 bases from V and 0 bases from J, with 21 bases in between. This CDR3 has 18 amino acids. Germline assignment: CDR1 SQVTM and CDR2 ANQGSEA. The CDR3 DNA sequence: TGCAGCGTTGATAATAGCCACGTTATTAAAAGCTCCTACAATGAGCAGTTCTTC. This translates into CSVDNSHVIKSSYNEQFF.

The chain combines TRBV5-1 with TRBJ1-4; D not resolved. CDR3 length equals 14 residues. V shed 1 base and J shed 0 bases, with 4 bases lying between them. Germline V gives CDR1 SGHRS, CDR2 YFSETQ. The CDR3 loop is CASSLSATNEKLFF. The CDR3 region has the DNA TGCGCCAGCAGCTTGTCTGCAACTAATGAAAAACTGTTTTTT. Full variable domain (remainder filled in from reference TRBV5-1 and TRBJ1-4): KAGVTQTPRYLIKTRGQQVTLSCSPISGHRSVSWYQQTPGQGLQFLFEYFSETQRNKGNFPGRFSGRQFSNSRSEMNVSTLELGDSALYLCASSLSATNEKLFFGSGTQLSVL.

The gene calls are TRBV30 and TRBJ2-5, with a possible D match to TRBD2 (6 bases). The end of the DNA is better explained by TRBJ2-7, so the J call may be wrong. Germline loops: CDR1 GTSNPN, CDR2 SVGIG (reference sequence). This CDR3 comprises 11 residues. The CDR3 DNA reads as TGTGCCTGGAGCGTGGGAGGCGAGCAGTACTTC. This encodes CAWSVGGEQYF.

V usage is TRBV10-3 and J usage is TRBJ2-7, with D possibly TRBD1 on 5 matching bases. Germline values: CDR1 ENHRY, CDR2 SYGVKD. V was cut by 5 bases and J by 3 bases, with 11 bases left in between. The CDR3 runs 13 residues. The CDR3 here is CAISKKTDYEQYF. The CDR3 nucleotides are TGTGCCATCAGTAAGAAGACAGACTACGAGCAGTACTTC.

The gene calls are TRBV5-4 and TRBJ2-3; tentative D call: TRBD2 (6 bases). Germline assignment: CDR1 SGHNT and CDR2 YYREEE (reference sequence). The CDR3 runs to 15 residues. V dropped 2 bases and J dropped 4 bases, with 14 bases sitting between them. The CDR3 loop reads CASSLGTSNADTQYF. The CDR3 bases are TGTGCCAGCAGCTTAGGGACTTCGAACGCAGATACGCAGTATTTT.